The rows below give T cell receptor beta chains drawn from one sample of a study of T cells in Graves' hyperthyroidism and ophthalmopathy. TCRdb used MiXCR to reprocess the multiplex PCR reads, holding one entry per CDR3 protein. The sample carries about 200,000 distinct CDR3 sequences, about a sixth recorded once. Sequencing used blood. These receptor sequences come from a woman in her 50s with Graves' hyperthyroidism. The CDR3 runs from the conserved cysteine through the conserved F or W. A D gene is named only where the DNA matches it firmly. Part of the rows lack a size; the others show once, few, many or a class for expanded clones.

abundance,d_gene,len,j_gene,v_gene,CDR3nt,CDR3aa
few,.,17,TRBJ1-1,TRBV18,TGTGCCAGCTCACCACCGTTACGGCCCGGGGGAGGCACTGAAGCTTTCTTT,CASSPPLRPGGGTEAFF
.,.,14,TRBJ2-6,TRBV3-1,TGTGCCAGCAGCCAAGGCTCTGGGGCCAACGTCCTGACTTTC,CASSQGSGANVLTF
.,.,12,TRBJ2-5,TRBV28,TGTGCCAGCAGTTTACCCCAAGAGACCCAGTACTTC,CASSLPQETQYF
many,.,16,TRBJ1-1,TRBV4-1,TGCGCCAGCAGCCGAATACAGGGACGGGGGAACACTGAAGCTTTCTTT,CASSRIQGRGNTEAFF
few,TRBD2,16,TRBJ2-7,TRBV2,TGTGCCAGCAGCGAGATACGGACTAGCGGGAGCTACGAGCAGTACTTC,CASSEIRTSGSYEQYF
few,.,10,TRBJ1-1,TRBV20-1,TGCAGTGCTAGTACCACTGAAGCTTTCTTT,CSASTTEAFF
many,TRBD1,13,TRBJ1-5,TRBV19,TGTGCCAGTAGGGTGACAGGGGTTCAGCCCCAGCATTTT,CASRVTGVQPQHF
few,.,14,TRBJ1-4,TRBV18,TGTGCCAGCTCACCACTGGGGACCAACGAAAAACTGTTTTTT,CASSPLGTNEKLFF
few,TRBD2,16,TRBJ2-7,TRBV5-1,TGCGCCAGCAGCTTACTAGCGGGAGGCTTAACCTACGAGCAGTACTTC,CASSLLAGGLTYEQYF
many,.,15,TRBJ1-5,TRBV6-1,TGTGCCAGCAGTGAACCGGCAGGCTTTATCCAGCCCCAGCATTTT,CASSEPAGFIQPQHF
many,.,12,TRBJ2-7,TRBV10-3,TGTGCCATCAGTGAGGTCCTGAACGAGCAGTACTTC,CAISEVLNEQYF
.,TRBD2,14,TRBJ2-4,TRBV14,TGTGCCAGCAGCCCGGGACTAGGTGTAAACATTCAGTACTTC,CASSPGLGVNIQYF
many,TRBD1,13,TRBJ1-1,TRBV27,TGTGCCAGCAGTGGACAGGGAAGCACTGAAGCTTTCTTT,CASSGQGSTEAFF
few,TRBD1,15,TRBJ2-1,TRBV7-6,TGTGCCAGCAGCTTATCTGGACAGGGGGAATGGGAGCAGTTCTTC,CASSLSGQGEWEQFF
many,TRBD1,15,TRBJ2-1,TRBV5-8,TGTGCCAGCAGCTTCGGACAGGGGCGCTACAATGAGCAGTTCTTC,CASSFGQGRYNEQFF
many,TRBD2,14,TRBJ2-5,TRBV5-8,TGTGCCAGCATCCTAGCGGGAGCGGAAGAGACCCAGTACTTC,CASILAGAEETQYF
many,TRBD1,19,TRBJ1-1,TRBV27,TGTGCCAGCAGTCCCCTGGACAGGGTCCTAATGGCCATGAACACTGAAGCTTTCTTT,CASSPLDRVLMAMNTEAFF
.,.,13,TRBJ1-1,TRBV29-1,TGCAGCGTTGAAGATGGGGGCGACACTGAAGCTTTCTTT,CSVEDGGDTEAFF
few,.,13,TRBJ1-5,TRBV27,TGTGCCAGCAGTCCGTCCCAGGGATCCCCCCAGCATTTT,CASSPSQGSPQHF
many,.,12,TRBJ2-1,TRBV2,TGTGCCAGCAGTGAATCGGTTCATGAGCAGTTCTTC,CASSESVHEQFF
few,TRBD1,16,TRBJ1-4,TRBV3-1,TGTGCCAGCAGCCCCCCAGCCAGGGGGCGGGAGGAAAAACTGTTTTTT,CASSPPARGREEKLFF
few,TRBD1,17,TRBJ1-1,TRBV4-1,TGCGCCAGCAGCCAAAATAAAGTCGCAGGGGGGAACACTGAAGCTTTCTTT,CASSQNKVAGGNTEAFF
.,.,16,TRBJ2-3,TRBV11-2,TGTGCCAGCAGCTTATCCCCGACTCAGAACGCAGATACGCAGTATTTT,CASSLSPTQNADTQYF
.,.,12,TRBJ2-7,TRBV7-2,TGTGCCAGCAGCCCCGCGTTCCACGAGCAGTACTTC,CASSPAFHEQYF
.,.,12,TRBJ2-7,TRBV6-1,TGTGCCAGCAGCCGTAGGGGCTACGAGCAGTACTTC,CASSRRGYEQYF
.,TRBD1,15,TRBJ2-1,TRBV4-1,TGCGCCAGCGGCCCGGGACAGGGGGCCTACAATGAGCAGTTCTTC,CASGPGQGAYNEQFF
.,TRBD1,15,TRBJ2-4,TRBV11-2,TGTGCCAGCAGTTTAACAGGGGGATGGAGAGGCATTCAGTACTTC,CASSLTGGWRGIQYF
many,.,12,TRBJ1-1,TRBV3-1,TGTGCCAGCAGCCCGGGGAACACTGAAGCTTTCTTT,CASSPGNTEAFF
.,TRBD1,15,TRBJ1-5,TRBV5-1,TGCGCCAGCAGCTTGGAGGCAGGGGGTGGTCAGCCCCAGCATTTT,CASSLEAGGGQPQHF
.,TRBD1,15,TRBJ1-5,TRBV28,TGTGCCAGCAGTTCTTGGACAGGGGGCAGTCAGCCCCAGCATTTT,CASSSWTGGSQPQHF
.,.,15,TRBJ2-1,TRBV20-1,TGCAGTGCTAACCCCGGACTTTTCTCCTACAATGAGCAGTTCTTC,CSANPGLFSYNEQFF
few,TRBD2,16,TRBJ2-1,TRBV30,TGTGCCTGGAGAGCGACTAGCGGGACAGCCTACAATGAGCAGTTCTTC,CAWRATSGTAYNEQFF
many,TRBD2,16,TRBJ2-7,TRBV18,TGTGCCAGCTCACCACCAGGCGCGGGGGTATTGTACGAGCAGTACTTC,CASSPPGAGVLYEQYF
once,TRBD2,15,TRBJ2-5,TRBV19,TGTGCCAGTAGTATAGGGCTAGCGGAAAAAGAGACCCAGTACTTC,CASSIGLAEKETQYF
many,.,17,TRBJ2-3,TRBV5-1,TGCGCCAGCAGCCCCCCGAGGACGCCGGCTAGCACAGATACGCAGTATTTT,CASSPPRTPASTDTQYF
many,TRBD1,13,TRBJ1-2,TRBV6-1,TGTGCCAGCAGATGGACAGGGGGCTATGGCTACACCTTC,CASRWTGGYGYTF
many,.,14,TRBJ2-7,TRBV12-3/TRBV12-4,TGTGCCAGCAGTGCTGCTTGGGCAGAATACGAGCAGTACTTC,CASSAAWAEYEQYF
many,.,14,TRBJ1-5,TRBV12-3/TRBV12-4,TGTGCCAGCAGTTCCGTTGACAGGCGAGGGGCCCAGCATTTT,CASSSVDRRGAQHF